Listed below are T cell receptor beta chains from one sample, sequenced in a study of blood T cell repertoires in COVID-19. Clones were read by immunoSEQ multiplex PCR, and TCRdb kept only the in-frame ones, dropping some. The sample includes about 30,000 clones, approximately 86% of them seen just once. Material: peripheral blood. Source of these receptors: a human donor in a cohort sampled during active COVID-19. Both conserved end residues are part of each CDR3. D genes are given only for firm matches. Only part of the rows carry a size: once, few, many, or a class if the clone is expanded.

TRBD2,TRBJ2-1,TRBV3-1/TRBV3-2,few,CASSPTSGAPSRCFF,TGTGCCAGCAGCCCGACTAGCGGGGCCCCCTCGAGGTGCTTCTTC
.,TRBJ2-7,TRBV7-8,.,CASSFTRSSGEQYF,TGTGCCAGCAGCTTCACTAGGTCCTCGGGTGAGCAGTACTTC
TRBD1,TRBJ2-2,TRBV2,.,CASPGGSGNTGELFF,TGTGCCAGTCCAGGGGGCAGTGGGAACACCGGGGAGCTGTTTTTT
.,TRBJ1-1,TRBV11-1,.,CASSWGTGSEAFF,TGTGCCAGCAGTTGGGGTACAGGATCTGAAGCTTTCTTT
TRBD1,TRBJ1-6,TRBV6-6,.,CASSISDRGNSPLHF,TGTGCCAGCAGTATCTCAGACAGGGGAAATTCACCCCTCCACTTT
.,TRBJ1-5,TRBV6-5,.,CASSYNFEWPQHF,TGTGCCAGCAGTTACAACTTCGAATGGCCCCAGCATTTT
.,TRBJ1-4,TRBV29-1,.,CSDRVATNEKLFF,TGCAGCGACCGAGTTGCAACTAATGAAAAACTGTTTTTT
TRBD1,TRBJ1-5,TRBV6-6,few,CASSPGQNSNQPQHF,TGTGCCAGCAGCCCGGGACAGAATAGCAATCAGCCCCAGCATTTT
.,TRBJ1-2,TRBV9,.,CASSVDPVGSGGLYGYTF,TGTGCCAGCAGCGTAGACCCGGTGGGCAGCGGAGGATTATATGGCTACACCTTC
.,TRBJ2-6,TRBV27,.,CASSLERIAGGANVLTF,TGTGCCAGCAGTTTAGAAAGGATCGCGGGCGGGGCCAACGTCCTGACTTTC
TRBD1,TRBJ1-5,TRBV2,.,CASSADRGSQPQHF,TGTGCCAGCAGTGCCGACAGGGGGAGTCAGCCCCAGCATTTT
.,TRBJ2-7,TRBV2,.,CASSLKTGPYEQYF,TGTGCCAGCAGCTTAAAGACAGGACCCTACGAGCAGTACTTC
.,TRBJ2-7,TRBV12-3/TRBV12-4,.,CASSYSSYEQYF,TGTGCCAGCAGTTATAGCTCCTACGAGCAGTACTTC
TRBD2,TRBJ2-1,TRBV24-1,.,CATSDTSGGYNEQFF,TGTGCCACCAGTGACACTAGCGGGGGCTACAATGAGCAGTTCTTC
TRBD1,TRBJ1-5,TRBV19,few,CASTDGTGGSNQPQHF,TGTGCCAGTACCGACGGGACAGGGGGGAGCAATCAGCCCCAGCATTTT
TRBD1,TRBJ2-7,TRBV3-1/TRBV3-2,.,CASSQGLGQGSYEQYF,TGTGCCAGCAGCCAAGGACTGGGACAGGGCTCCTACGAGCAGTACTTC
TRBD1,TRBJ1-1,TRBV5-1,.,CASSLFGTGSSTEAFF,TGCGCCAGCAGCTTGTTTGGGACAGGGTCATCCACTGAAGCTTTCTTT
TRBD2,TRBJ2-1,TRBV9,.,CASSVGFSLSGGAVDEQFF,TGTGCCAGCAGCGTAGGTTTTTCCCTTAGCGGGGGGGCCGTAGATGAGCAGTTCTTC
TRBD2,TRBJ2-5,TRBV19,.,CASSKGFKRGQETQYF,TGTGCCAGTAGTAAGGGTTTCAAGCGGGGACAAGAGACCCAGTACTTC
TRBD2,TRBJ2-5,TRBV5-1,.,CASSLVSVGAGGPETQYF,TGCGCCAGCAGCTTGGTATCCGTAGGAGCGGGGGGGCCGGAGACCCAGTACTTC
.,TRBJ1-6,TRBV6-6,few,CASSYPGDNNSPLHF,TGTGCCAGCAGTTACCCCGGGGACAATAATTCACCCCTCCACTTT
.,TRBJ2-7,TRBV6-5,once,CASSPGVSTYEQYF,TGTGCCAGCAGCCCGGGGGTTAGCACCTACGAGCAGTACTTC
TRBD1,TRBJ2-3,TRBV11-2,.,CASSGWLGTGMETDTQYF,TGTGCCAGCAGCGGATGGTTAGGGACAGGGATGGAAACAGATACGCAGTATTTT
TRBD1,TRBJ1-5,TRBV15,.,CATSPGTGGNQPQHF,TGTGCCACCAGCCCCGGGACAGGGGGTAATCAGCCCCAGCATTTT
TRBD2,TRBJ2-5,TRBV11-2,once,CASRVGRTSGVQETQYF,TGTGCCAGCAGAGTCGGTAGGACTAGCGGGGTCCAAGAGACCCAGTACTTC
TRBD2,TRBJ2-7,TRBV5-4,.,CASSLGLAGVNEQYF,TGTGCCAGCAGCTTGGGACTAGCGGGGGTAAACGAGCAGTACTTC
.,TRBJ1-3,TRBV9,.,CASSVLSSGNTIYF,TGTGCCAGCAGCGTCCTTAGCTCTGGAAACACCATATATTTT
.,TRBJ1-6,TRBV4-2,.,CASSQEGQEINSPLHF,TGTGCCAGCAGCCAAGAAGGACAAGAAATTAATTCACCCCTCCACTTT
TRBD1,TRBJ2-7,TRBV29-1,.,CSIEFQGAYEQYF,TGCAGCATTGAATTTCAGGGGGCCTACGAGCAGTACTTC
.,TRBJ2-2,TRBV5-1,.,CASTPDGGLNGELFF,TGCGCCAGCACCCCCGACGGGGGGCTTAACGGGGAGCTGTTTTTT
TRBD1,TRBJ2-1,TRBV11-2,.,CASSTTGTGRAEQFF,TGTGCCAGCAGCACTACCGGGACAGGGAGGGCTGAGCAGTTCTTC
TRBD1,TRBJ2-2,TRBV5-1,.,CASSLALNRGGELFF,TGCGCCAGCAGCTTGGCCCTCAACAGGGGCGGGGAGCTGTTTTTT